The clone carrying this T cell receptor beta chain was seen a few times. Its antigen remains unidentified. This sample is part of a study of cytotoxic CD8 clonotypes in ibrutinib-treated CLL. Turning to the study itself: Patient counts were about twelve relapsed/refractory, more than 14 treatment-naive and around 18 IGHV unmutated. Study-wide results and caveats: Elevated clonality accompanied ibrutinib response, with a return toward baseline values at progression. Baseline values of clonality outstripped age-matched healthy donors and followed circulating CD8+ T-cell counts. Sustained-remission and progressing patients had different sampling times.

Here immunoSEQ multiplex PCR was the method, and the copy in TCRdb shows in-frame clones only, minus some. The table includes some 200,000 clones, 75% to 85% detected once. The germline CDR1 and CDR2 sequences are WSHSY and SAAADI. Trimming cost V 3 bases and J 4 bases; bases outside gene matches: 6. The length of the CDR3 is 15 residues. This specimen consisted of PBMCs, obtained after 12 months of ibrutinib treatment. The V gene is TRBV10-2, the J gene TRBJ2-3; 8 bases fit TRBD1. The sequence came from a human donor with chronic lymphocytic leukemia. CDR3 nucleotide sequence: TGCGCCAGCAGTGATCAGGGGGCTCGCGCAGATACGCAGTATTTT. Its protein is CASSDQGARADTQYF.